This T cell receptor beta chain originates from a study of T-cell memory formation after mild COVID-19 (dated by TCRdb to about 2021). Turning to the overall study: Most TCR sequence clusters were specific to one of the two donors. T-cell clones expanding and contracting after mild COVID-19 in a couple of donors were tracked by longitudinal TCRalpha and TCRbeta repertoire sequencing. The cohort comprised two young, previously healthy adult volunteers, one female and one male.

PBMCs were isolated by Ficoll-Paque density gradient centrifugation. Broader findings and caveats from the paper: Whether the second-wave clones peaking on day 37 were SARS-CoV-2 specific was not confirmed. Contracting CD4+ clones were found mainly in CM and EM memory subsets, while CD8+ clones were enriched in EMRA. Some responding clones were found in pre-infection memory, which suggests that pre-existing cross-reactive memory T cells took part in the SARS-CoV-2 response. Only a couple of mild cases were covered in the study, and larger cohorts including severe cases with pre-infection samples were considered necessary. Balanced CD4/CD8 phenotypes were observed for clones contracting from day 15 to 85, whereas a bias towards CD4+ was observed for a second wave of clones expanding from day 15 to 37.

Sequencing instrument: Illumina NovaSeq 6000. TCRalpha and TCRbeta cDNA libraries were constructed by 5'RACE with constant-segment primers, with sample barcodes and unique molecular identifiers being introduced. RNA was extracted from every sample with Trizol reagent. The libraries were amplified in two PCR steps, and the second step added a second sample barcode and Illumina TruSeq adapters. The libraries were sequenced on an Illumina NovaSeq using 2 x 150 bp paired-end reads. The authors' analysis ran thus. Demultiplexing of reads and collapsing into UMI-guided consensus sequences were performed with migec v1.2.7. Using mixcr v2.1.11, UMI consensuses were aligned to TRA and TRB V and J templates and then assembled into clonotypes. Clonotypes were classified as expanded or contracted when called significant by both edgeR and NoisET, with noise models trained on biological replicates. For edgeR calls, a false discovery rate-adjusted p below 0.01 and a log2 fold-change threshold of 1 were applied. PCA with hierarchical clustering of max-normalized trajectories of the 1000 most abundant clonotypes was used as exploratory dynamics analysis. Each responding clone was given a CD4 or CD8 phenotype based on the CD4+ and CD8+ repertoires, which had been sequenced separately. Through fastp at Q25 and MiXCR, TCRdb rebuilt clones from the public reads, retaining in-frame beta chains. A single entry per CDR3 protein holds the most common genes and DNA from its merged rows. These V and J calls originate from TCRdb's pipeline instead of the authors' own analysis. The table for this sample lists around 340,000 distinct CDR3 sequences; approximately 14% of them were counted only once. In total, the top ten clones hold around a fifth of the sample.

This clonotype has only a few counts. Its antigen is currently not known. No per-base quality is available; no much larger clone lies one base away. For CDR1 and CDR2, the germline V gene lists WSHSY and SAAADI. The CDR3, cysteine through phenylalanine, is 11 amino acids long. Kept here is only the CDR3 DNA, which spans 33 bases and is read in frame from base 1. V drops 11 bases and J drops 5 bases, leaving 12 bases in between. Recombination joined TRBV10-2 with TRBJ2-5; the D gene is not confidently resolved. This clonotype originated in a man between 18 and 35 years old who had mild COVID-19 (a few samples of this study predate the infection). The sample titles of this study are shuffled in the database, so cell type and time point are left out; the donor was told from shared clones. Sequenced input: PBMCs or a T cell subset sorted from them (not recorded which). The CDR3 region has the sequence CAGHRGETQYF. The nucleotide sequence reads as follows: TGCGCCGGCCACCGTGGGGAGACCCAGTACTTC.